The 8 T cell receptor beta chains below all came from one sample that was sequenced in a study of blood T cell repertoires in COVID-19. Data came from immunoSEQ multiplex PCR; TCRdb stores just in-frame clones and leaves some out. The sample lists some 97,000 clones; more than 90% were seen once. The specimen was peripheral blood. These receptors were collected from a man in his sixties or seventies with acute or convalescent COVID-19.

The chain is built from TRBV4-1 and TRBJ1-3, with D maybe TRBD1 (5 bases). This CDR3 is built from 18 residues. CDR1 and CDR2 (germline): MGHRA, YSYEKL. Trimming pared 3 bases from V and 0 bases from J, leaving 18 bases between. This chain's CDR3 is CASSHGQALSRSGNTIYF. Here the CDR3 DNA reads TGCGCCAGCAGCCATGGACAAGCCCTCTCACGCTCTGGAAACACCATATATTTT.

CDR3 bases: TGTGCCAGCAGCGTAGGATCCGTTGCCGGAGATACGCAGTATTTT. It translates to CASSVGSVAGDTQYF. This chain uses TRBV9 with TRBJ2-3; no firm D call. This CDR3 region has 15 residues. Germline CDR1 and CDR2: SGDLS and YYNGEE. V lost 0 bases to trimming and J lost 5 bases, with 13 bases between them.

This chain links TRBV12-3 or TRBV12-4 with TRBJ1-2, with D uncertain. This CDR3 region has 12 residues. V was pared by 6 bases and J by 4 bases, with 9 bases between. Written as DNA, the CDR3 is TGTGCCAGCAGAGGAGATATCTATGGCTACACCTTC. It is translated as CASRGDIYGYTF.

The chain is built from TRBV4-1 and TRBJ2-1, with D perhaps TRBD1 (6 bases). CDR1 and CDR2 (germline): MGHRA, YSYEKL. There are 15 residues in the CDR3. Trimming shortened V by 0 bases and J by 15 bases, and 21 bases separated the two germline ends. DNA for the CDR3: TGCGCCAGCAGCCAAGATACGGGTGGGACAACTGTGCGGTTCTTC. Translated: CASSQDTGGTTVRFF.

The chain couples TRBV6-5 to TRBJ2-3, with TRBD2 matching 10 bases. This CDR3 is 15 amino acids long. Germline V gene lookup returns CDR1 MNHEY and CDR2 SVGAGI. Germline trimming cut 6 bases from V and 2 bases from J; bases unmatched to any gene: 5. The CDR3 bases are TGTGCCAGCAGCCTGGGACTAGCGCACACAGATACGCAGTATTTT. Protein sequence: CASSLGLAHTDTQYF.

Sample share makes this clone medium-sized. J is TRBJ1-2 and V is TRBV3-1 (or the pseudogene TRBV3-2), with D perhaps matching TRBD1 (6 bases). Between the trimmed V and J ends, which lost 6 bases and 7 bases, there was a span of 18 bases. The CDR3 totals 14 residues. Germline-derived CDR1 and CDR2 are LGHDT and YNNKEL (reference sequence). The CDR3 here is CASRHKIQGFGYTF. The CDR3 bases are TGTGCCAGCAGACACAAGATACAGGGTTTTGGCTACACCTTC.

The rearrangement joins TRBV4-2 to TRBJ1-2; 9 nucleotides match TRBD1. CDR3 size: 13 residues. Germline values: CDR1 LGHNA, CDR2 YNFKEQ. Unmatched junction bases numbered 4, after V lost 5 bases and J lost 6 bases. DNA for the CDR3: TGTGCCAGCAGCTTCCGACAGGGGGATGGCTACACCTTC. Protein sequence: CASSFRQGDGYTF.

This chain joins TRBV18 and TRBJ2-6, with D perhaps matching TRBD2 (5 bases). Trimming removed 3 bases from V and 0 bases from J, with 9 bases in between. The CDR3 runs to 16 residues. The germline V gene has CDR1 KGHSH and CDR2 LQKENI. CDR3 region: CASSPEAPSGANVLTF. The CDR3 nucleotides are TGTGCCAGCTCACCGGAGGCCCCCTCTGGGGCCAACGTCCTGACTTTC. The variable domain in full, completed from reference TRBV18 and TRBJ2-6, reads NAGVMQNPRHLVRRRGQEARLRCSPMKGHSHVYWYRQLPEEGLKFMVYLQKENIIDESGMPKERFSAEFPKEGPSILRIQQVVRGDSAAYFCASSPEAPSGANVLTFGAGSRLTVL.